This is a list of T cell receptor beta chains from one sample in a study of OX40 agonist ivuxolimab in advanced cancers. Assay used: immunoSEQ multiplex PCR; TCRdb lists only in-frame clones, some missing. This sample carries more than 65,000 clones, around nine tenths of them seen once, and the ten largest clones take approximately 0.38%. The source material was CD4+ or CD8+ T cells sorted from blood, sampled in a trial of the OX40 agonist ivuxolimab. The receptors derive from an adult with an advanced solid tumor such as melanoma, head and neck, liver or kidney cancer. The CDR3 runs from the conserved cysteine through the conserved F or W. A D gene is named only where the DNA matches it firmly. Some rows have no size entry. The others give once, few or many, or a class for an expanded clone.

d_gene	v_gene	j_gene	abundance	CDR3aa	CDR3nt
.	TRBV18	TRBJ1-2	.	CASSPQGSRGYTF	TGTGCCAGCTCACCACAGGGTTCTCGCGGCTACACCTTC
TRBD1	TRBV6-5	TRBJ2-7	.	CASRQPGTAYEQYF	TGTGCCAGCAGGCAACCCGGGACAGCCTACGAGCAGTACTTC
.	TRBV4-3	TRBJ2-7	.	CASSRGVEQYF	TGCGCCAGCAGCCGAGGTGTTGAGCAGTACTTC
.	TRBV27	TRBJ1-4	.	CASSLRGNEKLFF	TGTGCCAGCAGTTTACGTGGTAATGAAAAACTGTTTTTT
TRBD1	TRBV10-2	TRBJ2-6	.	CASSRPGTGTGANVLTF	TGCGCCAGCAGTCGTCCCGGGACAGGGACTGGGGCCAACGTCCTGACTTTC
.	TRBV11-3	TRBJ2-7	.	CASSLSGNYEQYF	TGTGCCAGCAGCTTATCAGGAAACTACGAGCAGTACTTC
.	TRBV16	TRBJ2-2	.	CASSPPNGELFF	TGTGCCAGCAGCCCTCCGAACGGGGAGCTGTTTTTT
TRBD2	TRBV7-7	TRBJ2-1	.	CASSKGLAGVSEQFF	TGTGCCAGCAGCAAGGGACTAGCGGGAGTTAGTGAGCAGTTCTTC
.	TRBV11-2	TRBJ2-5	once	CASSLEAETQYF	TGTGCCAGCAGCTTAGAGGCGGAGACCCAGTACTTC
.	TRBV6-1	TRBJ1-2	.	CAGSLGEDYGYTF	TGTGCCGGCAGTCTAGGGGAGGACTATGGCTACACCTTC
TRBD1	TRBV19	TRBJ2-1	.	CASSIDAPPGQGKNEQFF	TGTGCCAGTAGTATAGATGCTCCACCGGGACAGGGGAAAAATGAGCAGTTCTTC
.	TRBV20-1	TRBJ2-3	.	CSGPSTDTQYF	TGCAGTGGGCCCTCGACAGATACGCAGTATTTT
.	TRBV4-2	TRBJ2-1	.	CASSQDTSKVYNEQFF	TGTGCCAGCAGCCAAGATACTAGCAAGGTCTACAATGAGCAGTTCTTC
.	TRBV28	TRBJ2-2	once	CASSTKGLDTGELFF	TGTGCCAGCAGTACGAAGGGACTGGACACCGGGGAGCTGTTTTTT